A single TCR beta chain is shown here with its context. There is no known antigen for this receptor. No base-level quality is on record; no much larger clone is a single base apart. The meaning of the sample's time point label: baseline before first vaccination. The vaccinee samples were drawn from two UK trials, COV001 and COV002, one of which was a single-blind randomized controlled phase 2/3 trial testing AZD1222 (ChAdOx1 nCoV-19) in healthy adults. For TCRbeta chain sequencing, PBMC samples were collected from trial participants at day 0 and at day 28 after the second dose. CDR1 MDHEN and CDR2 SYDVKM are derived from the germline V gene. The CDR3 goes from the cysteine to the phenylalanine over 14 residues. Only the CDR3 DNA is retained, 42 bases long and in frame from the first base. V ends up 6 bases short and J 6 bases short, with an unmatched junction base count of 9. The data are from a study of T cell responses to AZD1222 COVID-19 vaccine (dated by TCRdb to about 2021). Study-wide context: AZD1222 recipients given second doses at about 4 weeks or at about 12 weeks were pooled, since spike-specific TCR depth and breadth were not found to differ between the two schedules. Trial participants were enrolled by age into subgroups of 18-55, 56-69 and 70-plus years, and around 150, 29 and 61 TCR-sequenced participants, respectively, were included in these subgroups. TCR sequencing was performed for about 250 trial participants, of whom some 200 were given two doses of AZD1222 and approximately 25 were given two doses of MenACWY control vaccine. General study outcomes and caveats: Conclusions about previously exposed vaccinees were limited because only six AZD1222 recipients were SARS-CoV-2 seropositive at baseline. Because no day 14 peak-response samples were available, repertoires were characterized only after the peak T cell response. The 56-69-year group was small, and its depth increase did not reach significance, likely because of low power. Most participants were white British and females outnumbered males, and the authors suggested that clonal diversity may have been underestimated. Reportedly, almost half of the unique spike-specific TCRs recognized epitopes lying outside the regions that are mutated in the B.1.351 and B.1.1.7 variants. After two AZD1222 doses, spike-specific TCR breadth and depth were significantly higher than at day 0 and than in MenACWY recipients. The vaccine-associated CD4 TCRs covered the entire spike protein, and the dominant responses fell in regions 160-218 and 743-854.

The CDR3 regions of human TCRbeta chains were analyzed by immunosequencing. In the original analysis: Repertoire TCRs were checked for matches against a reference library of SARS-CoV-2-specific TCRs that had been generated using the MIRA antigen-specificity platform. Breadth was defined as the fraction of unique TCRs that were SARS-CoV-2-associated. Depth was defined as the fraction of total T cells that were SARS-CoV-2-associated. Using the MIRA data, every spike-specific TCR was mapped to the spike region that the TCR reacted to and assigned to either a CD4 or a CD8 class. Log10-transformed breadth and depth values were compared by one-way ANOVA with Sidak's multiple comparisons tests. TCRdb limited this immuneACCESS table to in-frame rearrangements with V and J called. A share of clones is missing; checked studies link under half to unresolved V genes, and the rest is unexplained. V, J and clone size derive from that table, while D and trimming were established from the DNA sequence. The sample table lists 150,000 to 200,000 clones, over 80% of them with a count of one. 1% to 1.5% of the sample is in the top ten clones.

This clonotype originated in an adult in good health. The V gene is TRBV28 and the J gene is TRBJ2-7, with 9 bases aligning to TRBD1. The sample was peripheral blood, taken on day 0 of AZD1222 vaccination. CDR3 region: CASRTDRGSSEQYF. In nucleotides, the sequence is TGTGCCAGCAGGACTGACAGGGGGTCTTCCGAGCAGTACTTC.